Below are 2 T cell receptor beta chains sequenced from a single sample in a study of radiotherapy plus CTLA-4 blockade in lung cancer. Measured with immunoSEQ multiplex PCR; TCRdb has only the in-frame clones, and not every one. Here the sample spans about 59,000 clones, around 74% being singletons. Material: peripheral blood, obtained from a patient treated with radiotherapy plus ipilimumab. The receptor source for this set is a human donor with non-small cell lung cancer whose response to radiotherapy plus ipilimumab could not be evaluated.

The rearrangement joins TRBV7-9 to TRBJ1-3; D is unclear. Germline CDR1 and CDR2: SEHNR and FQNEAQ (reference sequence). This CDR3 contains 15 residues. Deletions cut 2 bases from V and 2 bases from J, with 10 bases between. The CDR3 is CASSLSLPTGNTIYF. The CDR3 coding sequence is TGTGCCAGCAGCTTAAGCCTGCCCACTGGAAACACCATATATTTT.

The chain carries TRBV7-9 and TRBJ1-5; no firm D call. The CDR3 covers 11 residues. Trimming cost V 3 bases and J 7 bases, with 4 bases left between them. Germline V gives CDR1 SEHNR, CDR2 FQNEAQ (reference sequence). The CDR3 DNA sequence: TGTGCCAGCAGCTTGAGGCAGCCCCAGCATTTT. Its protein is CASSLRQPQHF.